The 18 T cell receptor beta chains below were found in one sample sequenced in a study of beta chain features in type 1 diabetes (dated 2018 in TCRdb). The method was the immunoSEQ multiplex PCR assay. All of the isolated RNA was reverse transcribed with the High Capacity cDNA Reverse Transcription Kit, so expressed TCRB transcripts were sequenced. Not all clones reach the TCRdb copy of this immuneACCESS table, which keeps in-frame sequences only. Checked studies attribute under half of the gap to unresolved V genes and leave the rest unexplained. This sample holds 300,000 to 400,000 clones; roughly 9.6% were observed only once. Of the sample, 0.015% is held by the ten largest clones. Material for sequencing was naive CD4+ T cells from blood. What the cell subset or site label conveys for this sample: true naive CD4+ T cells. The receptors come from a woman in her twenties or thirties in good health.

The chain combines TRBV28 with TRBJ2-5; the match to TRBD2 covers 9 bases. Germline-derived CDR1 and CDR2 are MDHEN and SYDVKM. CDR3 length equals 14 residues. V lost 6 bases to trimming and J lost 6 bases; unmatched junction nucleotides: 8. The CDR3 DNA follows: TGTGCCAGCAGAAAAGGCGGGGGGGGAAAGACCCAGTACTTC. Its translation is CASRKGGGGKTQYF.

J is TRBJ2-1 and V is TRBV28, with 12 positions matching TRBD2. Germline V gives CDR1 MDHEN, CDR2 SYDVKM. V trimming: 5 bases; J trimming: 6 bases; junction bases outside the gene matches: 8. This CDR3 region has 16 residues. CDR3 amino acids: CASSTRLAGAGNEQFF. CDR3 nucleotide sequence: TGTGCCAGCAGTACCCGACTAGCGGGAGCCGGCAATGAGCAGTTCTTC. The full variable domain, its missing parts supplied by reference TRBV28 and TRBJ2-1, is DVKVTQSSRYLVKRTGEKVFLECVQDMDHENMFWYRQDPGLGLRLIYFSYDVKMKEKGDIPEGYSVSREKKERFSLILESASTNQTSMYLCASSTRLAGAGNEQFFGPGTRLTVL.

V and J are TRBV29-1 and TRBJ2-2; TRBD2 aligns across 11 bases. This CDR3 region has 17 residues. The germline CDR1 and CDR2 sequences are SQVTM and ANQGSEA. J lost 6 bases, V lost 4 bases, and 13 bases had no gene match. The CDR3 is CSVGLRWASGRSGELFF. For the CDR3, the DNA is TGCAGCGTTGGGCTTAGGTGGGCTAGCGGGAGGTCCGGGGAGCTGTTTTTT.

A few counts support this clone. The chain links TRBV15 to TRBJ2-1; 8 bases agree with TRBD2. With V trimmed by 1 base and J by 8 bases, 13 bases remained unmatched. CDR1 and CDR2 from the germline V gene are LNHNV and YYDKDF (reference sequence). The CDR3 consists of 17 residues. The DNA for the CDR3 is TGTGCCACCAGCAGAGGTCCCTCCGCGGGAGGTTCAGATGAGCAGTTCTTC. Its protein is CATSRGPSAGGSDEQFF.

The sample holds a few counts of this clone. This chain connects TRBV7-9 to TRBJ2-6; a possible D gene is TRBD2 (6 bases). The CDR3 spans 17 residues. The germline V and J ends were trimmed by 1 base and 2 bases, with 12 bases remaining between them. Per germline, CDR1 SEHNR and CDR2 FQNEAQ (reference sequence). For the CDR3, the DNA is TGTGCCAGCAGCTTAGGCGCGGGGTTTGCTGGGGCCAACGTCCTGACTTTC. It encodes CASSLGAGFAGANVLTF.

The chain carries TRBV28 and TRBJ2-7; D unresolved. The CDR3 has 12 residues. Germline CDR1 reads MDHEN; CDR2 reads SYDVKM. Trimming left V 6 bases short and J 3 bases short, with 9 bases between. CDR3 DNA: TGTGCCAGCAGCTCACTGAACTACGAGCAGTACTTC. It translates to CASSSLNYEQYF.

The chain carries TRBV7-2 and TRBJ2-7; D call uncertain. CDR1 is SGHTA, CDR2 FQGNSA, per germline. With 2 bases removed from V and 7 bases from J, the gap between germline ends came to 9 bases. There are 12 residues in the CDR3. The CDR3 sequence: CASSLILSEQYF. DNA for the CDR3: TGTGCCAGCAGCTTAATCCTCTCTGAGCAGTACTTC.

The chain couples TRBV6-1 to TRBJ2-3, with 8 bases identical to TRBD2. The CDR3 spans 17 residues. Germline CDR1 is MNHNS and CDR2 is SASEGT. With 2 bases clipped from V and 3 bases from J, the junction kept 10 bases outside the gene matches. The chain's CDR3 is CASSEQAGTRPTDTQYF. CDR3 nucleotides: TGTGCCAGCAGTGAACAGGCCGGGACTAGGCCTACAGATACGCAGTATTTT.

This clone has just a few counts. The CDR3 sequence is CAWSVQGPGELFF. CDR3 nucleotide sequence: TGTGCCTGGAGCGTCCAGGGTCCCGGGGAGCTGTTTTTT. This chain links TRBV30 with TRBJ2-2, with D perhaps matching TRBD1 (5 bases). The CDR3 is 13 residues long. The V gene lost 3 bases and the J gene lost 6 bases, with 11 bases spanning the gap. The germline CDR1 and CDR2 sequences are GTSNPN and SVGIG (reference sequence).

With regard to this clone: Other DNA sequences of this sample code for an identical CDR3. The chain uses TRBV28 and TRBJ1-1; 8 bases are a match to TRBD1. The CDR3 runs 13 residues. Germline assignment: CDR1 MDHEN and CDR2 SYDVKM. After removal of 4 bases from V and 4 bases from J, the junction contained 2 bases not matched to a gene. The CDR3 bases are TGTGCCAGCAGTTCCGGACAGGGCACTGAAGCTTTCTTT. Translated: CASSSGQGTEAFF.

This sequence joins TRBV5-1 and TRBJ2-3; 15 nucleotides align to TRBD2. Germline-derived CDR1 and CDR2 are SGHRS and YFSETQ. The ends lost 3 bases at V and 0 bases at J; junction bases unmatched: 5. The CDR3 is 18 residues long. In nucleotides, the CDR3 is TGCGCCAGCAGCTGGGGACTAGCGGGAGGCCCTAGCACAGATACGCAGTATTTT. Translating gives CASSWGLAGGPSTDTQYF.

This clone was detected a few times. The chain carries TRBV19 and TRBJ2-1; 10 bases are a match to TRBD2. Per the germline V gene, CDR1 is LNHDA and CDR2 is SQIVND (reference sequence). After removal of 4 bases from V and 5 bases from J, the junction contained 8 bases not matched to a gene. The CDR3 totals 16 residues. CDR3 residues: CASSKGGTSAHNEQFF. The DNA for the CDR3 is TGTGCCAGTAGTAAGGGCGGGACTAGCGCCCACAATGAGCAGTTCTTC.

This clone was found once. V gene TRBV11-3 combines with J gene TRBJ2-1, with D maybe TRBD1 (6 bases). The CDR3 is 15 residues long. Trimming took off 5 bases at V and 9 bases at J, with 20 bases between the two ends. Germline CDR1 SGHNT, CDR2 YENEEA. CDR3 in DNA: TGTGCCAGCAGCCCGGGACACCTGTACAAGGCTGAGCAGTTCTTC. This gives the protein CASSPGHLYKAEQFF.

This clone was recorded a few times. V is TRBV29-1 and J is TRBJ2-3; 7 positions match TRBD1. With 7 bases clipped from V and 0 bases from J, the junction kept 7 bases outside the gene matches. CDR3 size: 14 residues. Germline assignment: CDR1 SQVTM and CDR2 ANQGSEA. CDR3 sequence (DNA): TGCAGCGCGCAGGGGGTACTTAGCACAGATACGCAGTATTTT. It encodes CSAQGVLSTDTQYF.

CDR3 residues: CASSEQQVSYNEQFF. CDR3 in DNA: TGTGCCAGCAGTGAACAACAGGTATCCTACAATGAGCAGTTCTTC. The genes are TRBV2 and TRBJ2-1, with a possible D match to TRBD1 (5 bases). Trimming stripped 2 bases from V and 1 base from J, with 9 bases between. Germline-derived CDR1 and CDR2 are SNHLY and FYNNEI. This CDR3 is 15 amino acids long.

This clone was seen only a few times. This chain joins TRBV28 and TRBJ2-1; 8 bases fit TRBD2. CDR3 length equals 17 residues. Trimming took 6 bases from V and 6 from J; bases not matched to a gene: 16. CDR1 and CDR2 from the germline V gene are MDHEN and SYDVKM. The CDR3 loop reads CASSLSQAGVGVNEQFF. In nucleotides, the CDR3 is TGTGCCAGCAGCCTATCCCAAGCGGGAGTTGGGGTCAATGAGCAGTTCTTC.

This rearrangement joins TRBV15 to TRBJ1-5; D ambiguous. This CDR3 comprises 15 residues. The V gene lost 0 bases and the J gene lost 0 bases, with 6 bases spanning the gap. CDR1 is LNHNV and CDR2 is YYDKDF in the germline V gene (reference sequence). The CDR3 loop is CATSRETGSNQPQHF. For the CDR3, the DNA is TGTGCCACCAGCAGAGAAACGGGTAGCAATCAGCCCCAGCATTTT.

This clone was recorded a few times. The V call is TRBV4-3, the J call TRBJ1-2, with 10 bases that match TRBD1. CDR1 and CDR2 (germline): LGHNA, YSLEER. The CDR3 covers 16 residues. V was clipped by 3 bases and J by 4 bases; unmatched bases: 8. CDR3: CASSHQAGQGPYGYTF. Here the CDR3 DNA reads TGCGCCAGCAGCCACCAAGCGGGACAGGGGCCCTATGGCTACACCTTC.